This T cell receptor (beta chain) comes out of a study of blood T cell repertoires in COVID-19. Sequencing used immunoSEQ multiplex PCR; TCRdb keeps in-frame clones, though not all of them. The data show a few hundred thousand clones, roughly 86% seen once. The CDR3 extends over 11 amino acids. Germline V gene lookup returns CDR1 MNHEY and CDR2 SVGEGT. V shed 5 bases and J shed 12 bases, with 13 bases lying between them. The V gene is TRBV6-2 or TRBV6-3, the J gene TRBJ1-1, with D perhaps TRBD1 (6 bases). The origin of this receptor is a woman aged 60-75 years with COVID-19, enrolled during active disease. The specimen sequenced was peripheral blood. In DNA form, the CDR3 reads TGTGCCAGCAGTAATACAGGGATTACTTTCTTT. Protein sequence: CASSNTGITFF.